A selection of T cell receptor beta chains follows, all from one sample in a study of cytomegalovirus exposure and HLA in healthy donors. The method was immunoSEQ multiplex PCR; TCRdb's version includes in-frame clones alone and lacks a portion of them. The table shows more than 95,000 clones, with around 68% occurring only once. The sample comprised PBMCs. These receptors were obtained from a woman between 45 and 65 years old in good health and CMV-seropositive. CDR3s include the opening cysteine and the closing phenylalanine or tryptophan. Each record gives: clone size, J gene, D gene, V gene, CDR3 protein, CDR3 DNA. The D gene is left open where the match is weak. For some rows the clone size is stated as once, few or many, or as a class when expanded; others skip it.

abundance: few
j_gene: TRBJ1-2
d_gene: TRBD1
v_gene: TRBV5-4
CDR3aa: CASRIGADRGRPYGYTF
CDR3nt: TGTGCCAGCAGGATAGGGGCGGACAGGGGGCGCCCCTATGGCTACACCTTC

abundance: few
j_gene: TRBJ2-7
d_gene: TRBD1
v_gene: TRBV10-3
CDR3aa: CAIATGANSYEQYF
CDR3nt: TGTGCCATCGCGACAGGGGCCAACTCCTACGAGCAGTACTTC

abundance: .
j_gene: TRBJ1-2
d_gene: .
v_gene: TRBV29-1
CDR3aa: CSVLADGRDYGYTF
CDR3nt: TGCAGCGTCTTAGCCGACGGGAGAGACTATGGCTACACCTTC

abundance: .
j_gene: TRBJ2-1
d_gene: .
v_gene: TRBV5-6
CDR3aa: CASSFRQGTLQPYNEQFF
CDR3nt: TGTGCCAGCAGCTTTCGTCAGGGGACCCTTCAGCCTTACAATGAGCAGTTCTTC

abundance: few
j_gene: TRBJ2-7
d_gene: TRBD1
v_gene: TRBV4-1
CDR3aa: CASSQPTGTGDSYEQYF
CDR3nt: TGCGCCAGCAGCCAACCGACCGGGACAGGGGACTCCTACGAGCAGTACTTC

abundance: .
j_gene: TRBJ1-1
d_gene: .
v_gene: TRBV29-1
CDR3aa: CSVEEWQKNTEAFF
CDR3nt: TGCAGCGTTGAAGAGTGGCAGAAAAACACTGAAGCTTTCTTT

abundance: few
j_gene: TRBJ2-1
d_gene: .
v_gene: TRBV6-5
CDR3aa: CASSYSPSVGNEQFF
CDR3nt: TGTGCCAGCAGTTACTCTCCTAGCGTGGGAAATGAGCAGTTCTTC

abundance: .
j_gene: TRBJ1-6
d_gene: .
v_gene: TRBV2
CDR3aa: CASMGELTISPLHF
CDR3nt: TGTGCCAGCATGGGCGAGTTAACCATTTCACCCCTCCACTTT

abundance: .
j_gene: TRBJ2-1
d_gene: TRBD2
v_gene: TRBV28
CDR3aa: CASSENSGTYNEQFF
CDR3nt: TGTGCCAGCAGCGAGAACAGCGGGACCTACAATGAGCAGTTCTTC

abundance: .
j_gene: TRBJ2-7
d_gene: .
v_gene: TRBV5-1
CDR3aa: CASSLSTGYEQYF
CDR3nt: TGCGCCAGCAGCTTGTCGACAGGCTACGAGCAGTACTTC

abundance: few
j_gene: TRBJ1-1
d_gene: TRBD1
v_gene: TRBV7-6
CDR3aa: CASSWTGTGTEAFF
CDR3nt: TGTGCCAGCAGCTGGACAGGTACCGGCACTGAAGCTTTCTTT

abundance: .
j_gene: TRBJ1-2
d_gene: .
v_gene: TRBV19
CDR3aa: CASSIDPGFLVHGYTF
CDR3nt: TGTGCCAGTAGTATAGATCCAGGCTTTCTTGTGCATGGCTACACCTTC

abundance: .
j_gene: TRBJ1-3
d_gene: TRBD1
v_gene: TRBV5-4
CDR3aa: CASSLGTGLGNTIYF
CDR3nt: TGTGCCAGCAGCCTCGGGACAGGGCTAGGAAACACCATATATTTT

abundance: .
j_gene: TRBJ2-5
d_gene: .
v_gene: TRBV4-1
CDR3aa: CASSQDVGWEQYF
CDR3nt: TGCGCCAGCAGCCAAGACGTGGGGTGGGAGCAGTACTTC

abundance: .
j_gene: TRBJ1-5
d_gene: TRBD1
v_gene: TRBV9
CDR3aa: CASSVGTGDQPQHF
CDR3nt: TGTGCCAGCAGCGTCGGGACAGGGGATCAGCCCCAGCATTTT

abundance: few
j_gene: TRBJ2-7
d_gene: TRBD1
v_gene: TRBV10-3
CDR3aa: CAISEDRGGNEQYF
CDR3nt: TGTGCCATCAGTGAGGACAGGGGAGGTAACGAGCAGTACTTC

abundance: once
j_gene: TRBJ2-1
d_gene: TRBD2
v_gene: TRBV4-3
CDR3aa: CASSQDSGLAGGPGQFF
CDR3nt: TGCGCCAGCAGCCAAGATTCCGGACTAGCGGGGGGGCCCGGGCAGTTCTTC

abundance: .
j_gene: TRBJ2-1
d_gene: TRBD1
v_gene: TRBV6-1
CDR3aa: CASSDRDRGYNEQFF
CDR3nt: TGTGCCAGCAGTGACCGGGACAGGGGCTACAATGAGCAGTTCTTC

abundance: .
j_gene: TRBJ2-3
d_gene: .
v_gene: TRBV2
CDR3aa: CASSEYGAVPDTQYF
CDR3nt: TGTGCCAGCAGTGAATACGGCGCGGTACCAGATACGCAGTATTTT

abundance: .
j_gene: TRBJ2-7
d_gene: TRBD1
v_gene: TRBV5-1
CDR3aa: CASSFGSGGYEQYF
CDR3nt: TGCGCCAGCAGCTTTGGGTCAGGGGGTTACGAGCAGTACTTC

abundance: few
j_gene: TRBJ1-4
d_gene: TRBD1
v_gene: TRBV27
CDR3aa: CASSYQQGAMGEKLFF
CDR3nt: TGTGCCAGCAGTTATCAACAGGGGGCGATGGGTGAAAAACTGTTTTTT

abundance: .
j_gene: TRBJ2-1
d_gene: TRBD2
v_gene: TRBV11-2
CDR3aa: CASSFSGGGEQFF
CDR3nt: TGTGCCAGCAGCTTTTCGGGCGGGGGTGAGCAGTTCTTC

abundance: .
j_gene: TRBJ1-2
d_gene: .
v_gene: TRBV4-1
CDR3aa: CASSQDRSVRDGYTF
CDR3nt: TGCGCCAGCAGCCAAGATCGTTCCGTCCGCGATGGCTACACCTTC

abundance: .
j_gene: TRBJ1-1
d_gene: .
v_gene: TRBV29-1
CDR3aa: CSGNSWGDTEAFF
CDR3nt: TGCAGCGGGAATTCGTGGGGGGACACTGAAGCTTTCTTT

abundance: .
j_gene: TRBJ1-1
d_gene: TRBD1
v_gene: TRBV7-2
CDR3aa: CASSLQGRTEAFF
CDR3nt: TGTGCCAGCAGCCTACAGGGGAGGACTGAAGCTTTCTTT

abundance: .
j_gene: TRBJ2-1
d_gene: .
v_gene: TRBV6-6
CDR3aa: CASSAGWYNEQFF
CDR3nt: TGTGCCAGCAGTGCGGGTTGGTACAATGAGCAGTTCTTC

abundance: .
j_gene: TRBJ1-1
d_gene: TRBD1
v_gene: TRBV28
CDR3aa: CASRDDRVANTEAFF
CDR3nt: TGTGCCAGCAGGGACGACAGGGTTGCGAACACTGAAGCTTTCTTT

abundance: .
j_gene: TRBJ2-2
d_gene: .
v_gene: TRBV19
CDR3aa: CASSAPGVTGELFF
CDR3nt: TGTGCCAGTAGTGCCCCGGGGGTTACCGGGGAGCTGTTTTTT

abundance: .
j_gene: TRBJ1-5
d_gene: .
v_gene: TRBV30
CDR3aa: CAWTRQLNQPQHF
CDR3nt: TGTGCCTGGACAAGACAGCTCAATCAGCCCCAGCATTTT

abundance: .
j_gene: TRBJ2-7
d_gene: .
v_gene: TRBV7-6
CDR3aa: CASSLQGGSYEQYF
CDR3nt: TGTGCCAGCAGCCTGCAGGGAGGATCCTACGAGCAGTACTTC

abundance: .
j_gene: TRBJ1-4
d_gene: TRBD1
v_gene: TRBV4-1
CDR3aa: CASSQDGTGGEKLFF
CDR3nt: TGCGCCAGCAGCCAAGATGGGACAGGGGGAGAAAAACTGTTTTTT